This note documents a single T cell receptor beta chain sequence. The data were obtained in a study of shared clonotypes between healthy human individuals. Libraries were prepared by immunoSEQ multiplex PCR; TCRdb keeps only in-frame clonotypes and omits some of them. The data hold about 2 million clones, with 90% to 95% observed a single time. Germline V lookup: CDR1 MGHRA, CDR2 YSYEKL. Trimming took 4 bases from V and 2 from J; bases not matched to a gene: 4. The CDR3 extends over 15 amino acids. Sequenced sample: naive CD4+ T cells sorted from blood. Subset indicated: CD45RA+ positively selected. This receptor was taken from a man between 18 and 35 years old in good health. The rearrangement uses TRBV4-1 and TRBJ2-7, with TRBD2 matching over 11 bases. CDR3: CASSPGLAATYEQYF. The CDR3 region has the DNA TGCGCCAGCAGCCCGGGACTAGCGGCTACCTACGAGCAGTACTTC.